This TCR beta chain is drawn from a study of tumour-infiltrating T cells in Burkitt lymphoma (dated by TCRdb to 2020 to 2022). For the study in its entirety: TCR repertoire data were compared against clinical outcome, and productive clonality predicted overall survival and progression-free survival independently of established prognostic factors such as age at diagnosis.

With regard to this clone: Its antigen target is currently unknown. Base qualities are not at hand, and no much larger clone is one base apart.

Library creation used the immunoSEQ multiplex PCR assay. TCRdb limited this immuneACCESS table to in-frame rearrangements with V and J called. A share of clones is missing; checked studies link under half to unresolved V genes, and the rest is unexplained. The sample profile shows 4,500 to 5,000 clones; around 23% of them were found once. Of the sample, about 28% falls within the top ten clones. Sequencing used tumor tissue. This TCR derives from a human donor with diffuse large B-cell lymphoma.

The CDR3 protein: CASSQREGTSGSLTGYEQYF. DNA sequence: TGCGCCAGCAGCCAGAGGGAGGGCACTAGCGGGAGTCTAACGGGTTACGAGCAGTACTTC. The chain joins TRBV4-3 to TRBJ2-7; 11 nucleotides in the junction match TRBD2. The CDR3 goes from the cysteine to the phenylalanine over 20 residues. Only the CDR3 part of the read is kept: 60 bases, read in frame from the first base. V trim: 3 bases; J trim: 4 bases; unmatched bases: 20. CDR1 and CDR2 are drawn from the germline V gene: LGHNA, YSLEER.